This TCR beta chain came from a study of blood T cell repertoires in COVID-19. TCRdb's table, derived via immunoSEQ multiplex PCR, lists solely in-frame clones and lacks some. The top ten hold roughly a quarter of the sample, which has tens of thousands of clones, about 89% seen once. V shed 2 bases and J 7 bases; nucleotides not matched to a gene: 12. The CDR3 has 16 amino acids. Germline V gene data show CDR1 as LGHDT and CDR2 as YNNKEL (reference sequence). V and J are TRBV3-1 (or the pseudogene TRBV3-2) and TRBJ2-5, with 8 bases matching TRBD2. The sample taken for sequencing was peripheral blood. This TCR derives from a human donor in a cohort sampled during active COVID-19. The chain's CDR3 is CASSQSLAGGKVTQYF. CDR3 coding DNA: TGTGCCAGCAGCCAATCTCTCGCGGGGGGCAAAGTGACCCAGTACTTC.